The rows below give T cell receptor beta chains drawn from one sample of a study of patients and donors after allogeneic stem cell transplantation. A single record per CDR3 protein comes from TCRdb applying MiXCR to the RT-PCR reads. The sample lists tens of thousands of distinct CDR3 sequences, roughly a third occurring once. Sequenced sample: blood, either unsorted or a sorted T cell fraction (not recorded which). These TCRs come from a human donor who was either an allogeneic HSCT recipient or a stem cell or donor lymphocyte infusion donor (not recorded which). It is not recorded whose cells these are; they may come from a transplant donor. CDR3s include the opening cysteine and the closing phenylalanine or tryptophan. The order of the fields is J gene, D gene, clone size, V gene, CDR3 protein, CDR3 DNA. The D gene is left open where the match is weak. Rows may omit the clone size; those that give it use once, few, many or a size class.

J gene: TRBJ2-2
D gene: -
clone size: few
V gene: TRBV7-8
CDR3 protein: CASSSPYPSDNTGELFF
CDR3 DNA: TGTGCCAGCAGCAGCCCCTATCCTAGCGACAACACCGGGGAGCTGTTTTTT

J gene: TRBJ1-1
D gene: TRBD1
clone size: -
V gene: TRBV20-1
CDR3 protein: CSALTGDLNTEAFF
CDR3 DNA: TGCAGTGCCCTAACAGGGGATTTGAACACTGAAGCTTTCTTT

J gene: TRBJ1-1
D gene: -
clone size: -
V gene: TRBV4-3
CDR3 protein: CASSQEGGAEAFF
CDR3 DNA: TGCGCCAGCAGCCAAGAAGGGGGGGCTGAAGCTTTCTTT

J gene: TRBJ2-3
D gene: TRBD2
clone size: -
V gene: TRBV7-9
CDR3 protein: CASSPPGRAPEDTQYF
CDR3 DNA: TGTGCCAGCAGCCCTCCGGGGAGGGCCCCGGAAGATACGCAGTATTTT

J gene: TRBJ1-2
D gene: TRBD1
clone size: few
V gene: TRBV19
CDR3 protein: CASRRVGQGKGYTF
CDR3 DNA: TGTGCCAGCCGTAGAGTGGGACAGGGGAAGGGCTACACCTTC

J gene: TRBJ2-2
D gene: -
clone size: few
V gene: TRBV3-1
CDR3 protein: CASSLVDGELFF
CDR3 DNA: TGTGCCAGCAGCCTGGTCGACGGGGAGCTGTTTTTT

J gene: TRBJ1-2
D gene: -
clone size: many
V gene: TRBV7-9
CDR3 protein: CASSLLAGGDNYGYTF
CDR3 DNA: TGTGCCAGCAGCTTACTTGCGGGGGGCGATAACTATGGCTACACCTTC

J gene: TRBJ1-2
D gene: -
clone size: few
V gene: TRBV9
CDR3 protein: CASSQGQHNYGYTF
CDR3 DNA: TGTGCCAGCAGCCAAGGCCAGCATAACTATGGCTACACCTTC

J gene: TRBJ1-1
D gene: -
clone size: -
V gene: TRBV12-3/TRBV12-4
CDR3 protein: CASSLSGADTEAFF
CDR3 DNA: TGTGCCAGCAGTTTATCAGGGGCCGACACTGAAGCTTTCTTT

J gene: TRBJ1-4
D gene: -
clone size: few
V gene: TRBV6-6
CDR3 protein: CASSLKRLKEKLFF
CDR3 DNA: TGTGCCAGCAGCCTTAAGAGGTTGAAGGAAAAACTGTTTTTT

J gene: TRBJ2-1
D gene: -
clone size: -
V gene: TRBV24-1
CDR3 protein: CATSDFNVPFNQQVQFF
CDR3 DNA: TGTGCCACCAGTGATTTTAATGTGCCCTTTAACCAGCAGGTGCAGTTCTTC

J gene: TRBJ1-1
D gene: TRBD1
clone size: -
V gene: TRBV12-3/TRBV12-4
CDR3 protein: CASSRGQGTFEAFF
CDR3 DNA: TGTGCCAGCAGCCGGGGACAGGGGACGTTTGAAGCTTTCTTT

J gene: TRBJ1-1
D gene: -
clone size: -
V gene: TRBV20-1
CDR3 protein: CSASRPNTEAFF
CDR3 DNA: TGCAGTGCTAGTAGGCCAAACACTGAAGCTTTCTTT

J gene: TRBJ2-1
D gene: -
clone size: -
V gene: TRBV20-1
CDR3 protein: CSAQHGNEQFF
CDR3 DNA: TGCAGTGCCCAACACGGCAATGAGCAGTTCTTC

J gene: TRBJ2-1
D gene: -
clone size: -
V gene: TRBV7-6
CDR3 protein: CASSQTPNEQFF
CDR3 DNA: TGTGCCAGCAGCCAAACCCCCAATGAGCAGTTCTTC

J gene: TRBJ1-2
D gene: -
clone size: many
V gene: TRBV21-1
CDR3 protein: CASSIWTGGYGYTF
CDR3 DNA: TGTGCCAGCAGCATATGGACAGGAGGGTATGGCTACACCTTC

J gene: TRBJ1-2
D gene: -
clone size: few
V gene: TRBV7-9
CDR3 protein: CASSRLDGGYGYTF
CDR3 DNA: TGTGCCAGCAGTCGCCTAGACGGGGGCTATGGCTACACCTTC

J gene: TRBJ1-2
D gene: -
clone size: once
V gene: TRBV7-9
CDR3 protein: CASTRDGLGYGYTF
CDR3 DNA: TGTGCCAGCACCCGGGACGGCCTTGGCTATGGCTACACCTTC

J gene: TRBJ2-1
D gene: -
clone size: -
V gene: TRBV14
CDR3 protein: CASSQYGSPYNEQFF
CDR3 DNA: TGTGCCAGCAGCCAATACGGCAGCCCCTACAATGAGCAGTTCTTC

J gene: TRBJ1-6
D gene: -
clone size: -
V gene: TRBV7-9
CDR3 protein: CASSLFSGENSPLHF
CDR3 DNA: TGTGCCAGCAGCTTATTTTCAGGGGAGAATTCACCCCTCCACTTT

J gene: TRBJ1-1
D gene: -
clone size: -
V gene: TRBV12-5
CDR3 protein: CASGLVKGGHAFF
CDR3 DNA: TGTGCTAGTGGTTTGGTAAAAGGGGGTCACGCTTTCTTT

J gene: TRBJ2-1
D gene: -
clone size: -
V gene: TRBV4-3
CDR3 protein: CASSLSGSYNEQFF
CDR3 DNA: TGCGCCAGCAGCCTTTCGGGGTCCTACAATGAGCAGTTCTTC

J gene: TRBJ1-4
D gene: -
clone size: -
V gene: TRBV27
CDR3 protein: CASSLWGSEKLFF
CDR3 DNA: TGTGCCAGCAGTTTATGGGGGAGCGAAAAACTGTTTTTT

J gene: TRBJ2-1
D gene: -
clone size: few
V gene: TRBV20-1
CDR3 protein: CSARAFSWEQFF
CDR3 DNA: TGCAGTGCTAGGGCCTTCTCGTGGGAGCAGTTCTTC

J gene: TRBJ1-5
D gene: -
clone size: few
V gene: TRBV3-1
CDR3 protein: CASSQGNGANQPQHF
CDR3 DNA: TGTGCCAGCAGCCAAGGAAATGGGGCCAATCAGCCCCAGCATTTT

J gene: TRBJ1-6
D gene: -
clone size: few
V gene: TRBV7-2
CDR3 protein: CASRGGGSYNSPLHF
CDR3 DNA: TGTGCCAGCCGCGGAGGGGGCTCCTATAATTCACCCCTCCACTTT

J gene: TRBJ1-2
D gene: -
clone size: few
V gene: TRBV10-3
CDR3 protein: CAILKQGGGGYTF
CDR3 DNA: TGTGCCATCTTAAAACAGGGCGGAGGCGGCTACACCTTC

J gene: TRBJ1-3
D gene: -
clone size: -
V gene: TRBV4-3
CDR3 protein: CASSQDHSSGNTIYF
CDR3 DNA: TGCGCCAGCAGCCAAGACCACAGCTCTGGAAACACCATATATTTT

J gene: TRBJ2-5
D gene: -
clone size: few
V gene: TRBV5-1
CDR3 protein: CASSFFQETQYF
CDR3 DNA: TGCGCCAGCAGCTTTTTTCAAGAGACCCAGTACTTC

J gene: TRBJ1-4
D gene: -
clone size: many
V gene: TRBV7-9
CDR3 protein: CASSYPRSFLGEKLFF
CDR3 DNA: TGTGCCAGCAGCTACCCCCGGTCCTTCTTGGGGGAAAAACTGTTTTTT

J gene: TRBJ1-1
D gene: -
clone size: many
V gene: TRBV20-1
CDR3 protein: CSASRQLNTEAFF
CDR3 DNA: TGCAGTGCTAGTCGACAGTTGAACACTGAAGCTTTCTTT

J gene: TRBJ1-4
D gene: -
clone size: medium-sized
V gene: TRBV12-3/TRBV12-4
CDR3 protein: CASKGGFAEKLFF
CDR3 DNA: TGTGCCAGCAAGGGGGGGTTCGCGGAAAAACTGTTTTTT

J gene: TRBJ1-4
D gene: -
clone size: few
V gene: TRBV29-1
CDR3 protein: CSVGKQGGTNEKLFF
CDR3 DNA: TGCAGCGTTGGGAAGCAGGGAGGGACTAATGAAAAACTGTTTTTT

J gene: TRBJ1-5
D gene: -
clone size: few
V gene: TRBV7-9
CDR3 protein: CASSLGTYSNQPQHF
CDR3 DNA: TGTGCCAGCAGCCTCGGGACGTATAGCAATCAGCCCCAGCATTTT

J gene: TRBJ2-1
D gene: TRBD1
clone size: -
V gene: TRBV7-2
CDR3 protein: CASSTQGTLYNEQFF
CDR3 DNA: TGTGCCAGCAGTACACAGGGGACCCTATACAATGAGCAGTTCTTC

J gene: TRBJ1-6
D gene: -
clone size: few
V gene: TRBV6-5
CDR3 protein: CASRAPGRGNSPLHF
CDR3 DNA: TGTGCCAGCAGGGCCCCGGGACGCGGAAATTCACCCCTCCACTTT

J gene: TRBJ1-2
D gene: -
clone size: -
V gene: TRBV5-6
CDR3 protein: CASSLSRAYGYTF
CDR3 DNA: TGTGCCAGCAGCTTAAGCAGGGCCTATGGCTACACCTTC

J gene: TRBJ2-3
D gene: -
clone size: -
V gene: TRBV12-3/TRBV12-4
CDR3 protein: CASSYSGRGADTQYF
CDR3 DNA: TGTGCCAGCAGTTATAGCGGACGGGGCGCAGATACGCAGTATTTT

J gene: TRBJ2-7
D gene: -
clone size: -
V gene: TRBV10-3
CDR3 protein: CAIGQPDYEQYF
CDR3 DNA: TGTGCCATCGGACAGCCGGACTACGAGCAGTACTTC

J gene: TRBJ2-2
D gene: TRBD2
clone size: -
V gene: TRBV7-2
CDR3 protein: CASSAPSGGDTGELFF
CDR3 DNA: TGTGCCAGCAGCGCCCCTAGCGGGGGGGACACCGGGGAGCTGTTTTTT

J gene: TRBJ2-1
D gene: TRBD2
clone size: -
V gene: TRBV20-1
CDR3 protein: CSAFLRLAENNEQFF
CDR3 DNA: TGCAGTGCTTTTTTACGACTAGCGGAAAACAATGAGCAGTTCTTC

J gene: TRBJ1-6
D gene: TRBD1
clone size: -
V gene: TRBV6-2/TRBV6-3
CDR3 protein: CASNRTGKNSPLHF
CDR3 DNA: TGTGCCAGCAACAGGACAGGAAAGAATTCACCCCTCCACTTT

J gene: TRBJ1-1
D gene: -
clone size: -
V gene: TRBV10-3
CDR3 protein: CAINRDGGGEAFF
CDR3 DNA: TGTGCCATCAATAGGGACGGTGGCGGTGAAGCTTTCTTT

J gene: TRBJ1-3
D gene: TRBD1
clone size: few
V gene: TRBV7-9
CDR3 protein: CASSWDRASGNTIYF
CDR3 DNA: TGTGCCAGCAGCTGGGACAGGGCCTCTGGAAACACCATATATTTT

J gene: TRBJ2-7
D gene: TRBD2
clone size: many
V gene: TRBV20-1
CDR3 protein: CSARDLLAGGREQYF
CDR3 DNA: TGCAGTGCTAGAGACTTACTAGCGGGAGGCCGCGAGCAGTACTTC

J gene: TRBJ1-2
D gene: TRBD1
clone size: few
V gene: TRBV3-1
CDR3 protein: CASSRQGAGGYTF
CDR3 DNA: TGTGCCAGCAGCCGACAGGGGGCTGGAGGCTACACCTTC

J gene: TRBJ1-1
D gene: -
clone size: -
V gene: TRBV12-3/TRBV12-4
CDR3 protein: CASSPFQSGTEAFF
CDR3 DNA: TGTGCCAGCAGTCCCTTTCAATCGGGCACTGAAGCTTTCTTT

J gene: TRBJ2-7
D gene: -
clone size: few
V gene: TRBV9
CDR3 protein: CASSVSSVFTYEQYF
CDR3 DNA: TGTGCCAGCAGCGTAAGCTCGGTGTTCACCTACGAGCAGTACTTC

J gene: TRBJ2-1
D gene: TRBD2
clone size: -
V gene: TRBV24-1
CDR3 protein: CATRREGPYNEQFF
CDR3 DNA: TGTGCCACCAGGAGGGAGGGCCCCTACAATGAGCAGTTCTTC

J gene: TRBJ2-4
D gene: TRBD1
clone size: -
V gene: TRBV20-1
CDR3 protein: CSARQGSPYSNIQYF
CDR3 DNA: TGCAGTGCCCGACAGGGTTCGCCATACTCAAACATTCAGTACTTC

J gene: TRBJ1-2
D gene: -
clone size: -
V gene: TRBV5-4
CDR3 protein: CASSSGLDLGGDYGYTF
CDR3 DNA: TGTGCCAGCAGTTCCGGATTGGATCTGGGGGGAGACTATGGCTACACCTTC

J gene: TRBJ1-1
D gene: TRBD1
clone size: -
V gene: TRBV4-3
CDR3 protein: CASSQGTGVTEAFF
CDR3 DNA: TGCGCCAGCAGCCAAGGGACAGGGGTCACTGAAGCTTTCTTT

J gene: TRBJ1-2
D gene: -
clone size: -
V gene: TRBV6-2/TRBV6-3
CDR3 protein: CASSLTDSYTF
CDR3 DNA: TGTGCCAGCAGTTTGACAGACAGCTACACCTTC

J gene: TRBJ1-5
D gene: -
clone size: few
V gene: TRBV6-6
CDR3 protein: CASRRLGDSNQPQHF
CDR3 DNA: TGTGCCAGCAGGCGTCTAGGGGATAGCAATCAGCCCCAGCATTTT

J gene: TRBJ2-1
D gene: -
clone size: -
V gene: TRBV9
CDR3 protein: CASSPRSGSYNEQFF
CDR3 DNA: TGTGCCAGCAGCCCTCGAAGCGGCTCCTACAATGAGCAGTTCTTC

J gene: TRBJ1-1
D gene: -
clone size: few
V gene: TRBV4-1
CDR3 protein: CASSQASDPNTEAFF
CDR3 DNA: TGCGCCAGCAGCCAAGCGTCGGACCCGAATACTGAAGCTTTCTTT

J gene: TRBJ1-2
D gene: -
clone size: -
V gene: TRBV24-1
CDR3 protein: CATSEYGPGGYTF
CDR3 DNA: TGTGCCACCAGTGAATATGGACCCGGCGGCTACACCTTC

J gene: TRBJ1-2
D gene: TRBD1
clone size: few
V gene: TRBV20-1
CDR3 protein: CSANRQGSGYGYTF
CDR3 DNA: TGCAGTGCGAATCGACAGGGCTCGGGCTATGGCTACACCTTC

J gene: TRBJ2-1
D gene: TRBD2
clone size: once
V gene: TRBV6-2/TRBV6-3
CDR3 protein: CASSYSNRGLATYEQFF
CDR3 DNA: TGTGCCAGCAGTTACTCGAATCGAGGACTAGCGACCTATGAGCAGTTCTTC